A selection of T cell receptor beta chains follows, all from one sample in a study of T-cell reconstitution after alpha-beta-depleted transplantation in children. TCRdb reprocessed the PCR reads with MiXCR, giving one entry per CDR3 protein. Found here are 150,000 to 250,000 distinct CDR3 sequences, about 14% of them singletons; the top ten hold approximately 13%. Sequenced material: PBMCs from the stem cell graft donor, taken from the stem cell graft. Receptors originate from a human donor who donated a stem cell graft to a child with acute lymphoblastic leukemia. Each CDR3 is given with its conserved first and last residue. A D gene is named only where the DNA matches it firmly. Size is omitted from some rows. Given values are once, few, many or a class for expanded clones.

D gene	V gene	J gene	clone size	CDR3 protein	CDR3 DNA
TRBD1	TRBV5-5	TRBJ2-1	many	CASSLVRQGRNEQFF	TGTGCCAGCAGCTTGGTCCGACAGGGAAGGAATGAGCAGTTCTTC
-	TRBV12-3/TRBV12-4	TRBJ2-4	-	CASSFRGQGGNIQYF	TGTGCCAGCAGTTTCAGGGGCCAAGGGGGGAACATTCAGTACTTC
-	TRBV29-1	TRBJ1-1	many	CSVEVTEGTEAFF	TGCAGCGTTGAAGTGACAGAAGGCACTGAAGCTTTCTTT
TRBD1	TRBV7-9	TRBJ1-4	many	CAVLRDSLLGF	TGTGCCGTCCTCCGGGACAGCCTCTTAGGCTTT
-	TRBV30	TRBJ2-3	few	CAWSVRRADTQYF	TGTGCCTGGAGTGTACGAAGAGCAGATACGCAGTATTTT
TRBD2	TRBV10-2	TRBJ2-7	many	CASSYTTSGNYEQYF	TGCGCCAGCAGTTACACCACTAGCGGAAATTACGAGCAGTACTTC
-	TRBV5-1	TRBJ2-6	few	CASSTFGPIGSGANVLTF	TGCGCCAGCAGCACCTTCGGACCGATCGGCTCTGGGGCCAACGTCCTGACTTTC
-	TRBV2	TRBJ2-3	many	CASREGTSTFPDF	TGTGCCAGCAGGGAAGGGACGTCGACGTTTCCCGATTTT
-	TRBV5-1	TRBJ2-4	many	CASSLDGNTKNIQYF	TGCGCCAGCAGCTTGGACGGCAATACCAAAAACATTCAGTACTTC
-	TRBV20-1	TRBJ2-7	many	CSAREPGMSYEQYF	TGCAGTGCTAGAGAACCAGGGATGAGCTACGAGCAGTACTTC
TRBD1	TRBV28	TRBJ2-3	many	CASSFPPLLRQGSTDTQYF	TGTGCCAGCAGTTTCCCCCCGCTTCTTCGACAGGGGTCCACAGATACGCAGTATTTT
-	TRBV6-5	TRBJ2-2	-	CARYMEKGPHGQPPGSTGELFF	TGTGCCAGATACATGGAAAAGGGGCCGCACGGGCAGCCGCCGGGGAGCACCGGGGAGCTGTTTTTT
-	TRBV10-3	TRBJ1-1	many	CAIEGENTEAFF	TGTGCCATCGAGGGAGAGAACACTGAAGCTTTCTTT
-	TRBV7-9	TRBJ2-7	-	CASSFRDKGLEQYF	TGTGCCAGCAGCTTCCGGGACAAGGGACTGGAGCAGTACTTC
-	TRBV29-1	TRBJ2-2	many	CSVEGRGTGELFF	TGCAGCGTTGAAGGCAGGGGCACCGGGGAGCTGTTTTTT
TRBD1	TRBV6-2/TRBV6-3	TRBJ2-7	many	CASSWDRVGEQYF	TGTGCCAGCAGCTGGGACAGGGTGGGCGAGCAGTACTTC
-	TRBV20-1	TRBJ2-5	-	CSAEVLTSQETQYF	TGCAGTGCTGAAGTCCTGACTAGTCAAGAGACCCAGTACTTC
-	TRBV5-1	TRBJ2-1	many	CASSLTGFNEQFF	TGCGCCAGCAGCTTGACAGGATTCAATGAGCAGTTCTTC
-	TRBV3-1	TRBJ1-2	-	CASSRAIPKGYGGYTF	TGTGCCAGCAGCCGAGCGATCCCAAAGGGGTACGGTGGCTACACCTTC
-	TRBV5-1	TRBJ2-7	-	CASSFDRPYEQYF	TGCGCCAGCAGCTTCGACAGACCCTACGAGCAGTACTTC
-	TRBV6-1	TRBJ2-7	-	CASSDLQGGSYEQYF	TGTGCCAGCAGTGATCTCCAGGGGGGGTCCTACGAGCAGTACTTC
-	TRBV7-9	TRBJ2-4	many	CASSLADSGNIQYF	TGTGCCAGCAGCTTAGCGGACAGTGGAAACATTCAGTACTTC
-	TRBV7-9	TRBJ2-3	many	CASSFLRSTDTQYF	TGTGCCAGCAGCTTTCTCCGAAGCACAGATACGCAGTATTTT
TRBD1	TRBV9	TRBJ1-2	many	CASSPLGQGSYGYTF	TGTGCCAGCAGCCCCCTCGGACAGGGATCCTATGGCTACACCTTC
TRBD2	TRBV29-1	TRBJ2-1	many	CSVEGLAGRTLSSYNEQFF	TGCAGCGTTGAGGGCCTAGCGGGACGAACCTTGAGCTCCTACAATGAGCAGTTCTTC
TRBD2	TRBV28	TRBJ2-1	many	CASSPLAEINNEQFF	TGTGCCAGCAGTCCACTAGCGGAAATTAACAATGAGCAGTTCTTC
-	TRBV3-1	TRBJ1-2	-	CASSQDVDSGSFPYTF	TGTGCCAGCAGCCAAGATGTGGATTCCGGGAGCTTTCCTTACACCTTC
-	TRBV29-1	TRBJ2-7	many	CSVEIRVFYEQYF	TGCAGCGTTGAAATTCGGGTCTTCTACGAGCAGTACTTC
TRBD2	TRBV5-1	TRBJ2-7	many	CASSFTSGIYEQYF	TGCGCCAGCAGCTTCACTAGCGGGATATACGAGCAGTACTTC
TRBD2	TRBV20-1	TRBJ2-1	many	CSAGAIWTSGTHNEQFF	TGCAGTGCTGGAGCGATTTGGACTAGCGGGACCCACAATGAGCAGTTCTTC
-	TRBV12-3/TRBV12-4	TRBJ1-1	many	CASSLGALRAAFF	TGTGCCAGCAGTTTAGGGGCCCTTAGAGCAGCTTTCTTT
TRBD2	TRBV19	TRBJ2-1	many	CASSISGGSDEQFF	TGTGCCAGTAGTATCTCGGGAGGGAGCGATGAGCAGTTCTTC
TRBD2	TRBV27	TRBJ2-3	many	CASSLGTSGSLNTQYF	TGTGCCAGCAGTTTAGGGACTAGCGGGAGCCTAAATACGCAGTATTTT
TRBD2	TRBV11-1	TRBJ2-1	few	CASSLVRGSAEIDNEQFF	TGTGCCAGCAGCTTAGTGCGCGGGAGTGCGGAAATTGACAATGAGCAGTTCTTC
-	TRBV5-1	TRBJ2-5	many	CASSLAVSGGPKETQYF	TGCGCCAGCAGCTTGGCCGTGAGCGGAGGTCCCAAAGAGACCCAGTACTTC
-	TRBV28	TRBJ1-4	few	CASSAWTAINEKLFF	TGTGCCAGCAGTGCCTGGACAGCTATTAATGAAAAACTGTTTTTT
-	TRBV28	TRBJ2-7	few	CASSQPTVKGTEQYF	TGTGCCAGCAGCCAACCGACGGTAAAGGGGACCGAGCAGTACTTC
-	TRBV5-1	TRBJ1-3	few	CASSLPGSNSGNTIYF	TGCGCCAGCAGCTTGCCCGGGAGCAACTCTGGAAACACCATATATTTT
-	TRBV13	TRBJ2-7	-	CASSSLGQNYEQYF	TGTGCCAGCAGCTCCCTGGGTCAGAACTACGAGCAGTACTTC
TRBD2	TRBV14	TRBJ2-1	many	CASSQHSGSPYNEQFF	TGTGCCAGCAGCCAACATAGCGGGAGCCCTTACAATGAGCAGTTCTTC
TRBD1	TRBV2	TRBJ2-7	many	CASNRDRGYEQYF	TGTGCCAGCAATCGAGACAGGGGCTACGAGCAGTACTTC
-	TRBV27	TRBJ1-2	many	CASSRQGRYGYTF	TGTGCCAGCTCGAGGCAGGGGAGATATGGCTACACCTTC
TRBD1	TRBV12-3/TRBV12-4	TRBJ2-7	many	CASSLGDRVREQYF	TGTGCCAGCAGTTTGGGAGACAGGGTTCGTGAGCAGTACTTC
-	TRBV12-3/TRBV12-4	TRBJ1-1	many	CASSSLGVPRNTEAFF	TGTGCCAGCAGTTCTCTGGGGGTACCCCGGAACACTGAAGCTTTCTTT
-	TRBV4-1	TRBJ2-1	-	CASSLVSGVGYNEQFF	TGCGCCAGCAGTCTGGTATCGGGAGTGGGTTACAATGAGCAGTTCTTC
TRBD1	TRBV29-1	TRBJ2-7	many	CSVVEGAGRGAYEQYF	TGCAGCGTTGTAGAGGGGGCAGGTAGAGGGGCCTACGAGCAGTACTTC
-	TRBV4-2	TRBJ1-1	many	CASSQESGTNTEAFF	TGTGCCAGCAGCCAAGAGTCAGGAACGAACACTGAAGCTTTCTTT
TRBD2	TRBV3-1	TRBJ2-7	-	CASSQDFSGNEQYF	TGTGCCAGCAGCCAAGATTTTAGCGGGAACGAGCAGTACTTC
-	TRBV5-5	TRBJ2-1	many	CASSFSQSSYNEQFF	TGTGCCAGCAGCTTTTCGCAGAGCTCCTACAATGAGCAGTTCTTC
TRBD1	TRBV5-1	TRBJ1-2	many	CASSWGQGVYGYTF	TGCGCCAGCAGCTGGGGACAGGGCGTCTATGGCTACACCTTC
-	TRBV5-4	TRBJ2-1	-	CASSLTGGYNEQFF	TGTGCCAGCAGCTTGACTGGCGGATACAATGAGCAGTTCTTC
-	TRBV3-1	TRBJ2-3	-	CASSQDLTDVDTQYF	TGTGCCAGCAGCCAAGATCTCACAGACGTGGATACGCAGTATTTT
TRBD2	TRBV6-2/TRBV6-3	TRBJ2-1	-	CASMKLAAYNEQFF	TGTGCCAGCATGAAACTAGCGGCCTACAATGAGCAGTTCTTC
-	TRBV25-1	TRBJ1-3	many	CASSEGGPTGNTIYF	TGTGCCAGCAGTGAGGGAGGGCCGACCGGAAACACCATATATTTT